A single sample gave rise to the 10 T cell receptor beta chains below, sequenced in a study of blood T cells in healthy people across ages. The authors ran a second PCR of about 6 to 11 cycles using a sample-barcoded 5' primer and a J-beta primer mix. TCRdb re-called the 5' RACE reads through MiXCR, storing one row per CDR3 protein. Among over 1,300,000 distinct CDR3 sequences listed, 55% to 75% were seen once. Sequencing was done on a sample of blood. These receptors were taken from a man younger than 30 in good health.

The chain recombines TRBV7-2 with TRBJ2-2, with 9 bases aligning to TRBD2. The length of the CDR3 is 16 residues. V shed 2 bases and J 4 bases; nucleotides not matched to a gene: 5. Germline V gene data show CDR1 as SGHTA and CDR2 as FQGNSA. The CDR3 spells CASSLRLAGSTGELFF. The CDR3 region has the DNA TGTGCCAGCAGCTTACGGCTAGCGGGATCCACCGGGGAGCTGTTTTTT.

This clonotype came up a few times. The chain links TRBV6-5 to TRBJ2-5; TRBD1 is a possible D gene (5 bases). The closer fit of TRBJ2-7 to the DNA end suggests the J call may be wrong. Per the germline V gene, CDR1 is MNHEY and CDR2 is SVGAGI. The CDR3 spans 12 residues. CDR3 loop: CASRSQGFEQYF. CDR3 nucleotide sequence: TGTGCCAGCAGGAGCCAGGGTTTCGAGCAGTACTTC.

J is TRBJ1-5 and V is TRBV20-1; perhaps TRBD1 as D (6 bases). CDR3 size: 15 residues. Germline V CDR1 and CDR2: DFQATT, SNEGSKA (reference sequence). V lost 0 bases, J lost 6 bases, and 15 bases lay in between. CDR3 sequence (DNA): TGCAGTGCTAGAGATACCCGAGGGGGGCGTCAGCCCCAGCATTTT. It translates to CSARDTRGGRQPQHF.

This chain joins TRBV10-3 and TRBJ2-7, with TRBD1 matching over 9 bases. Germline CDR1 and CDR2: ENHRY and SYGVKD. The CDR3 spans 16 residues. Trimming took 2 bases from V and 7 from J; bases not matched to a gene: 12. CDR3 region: CAISEGVTGGAEEQYF. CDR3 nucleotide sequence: TGTGCCATCAGTGAGGGGGTGACAGGGGGAGCAGAAGAGCAGTACTTC.

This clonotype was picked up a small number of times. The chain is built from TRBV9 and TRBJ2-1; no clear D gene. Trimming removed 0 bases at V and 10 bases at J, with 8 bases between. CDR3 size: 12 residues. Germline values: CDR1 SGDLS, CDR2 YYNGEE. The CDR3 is CASSVEVGEQFF. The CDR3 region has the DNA TGTGCCAGCAGCGTAGAGGTCGGGGAGCAGTTCTTC.

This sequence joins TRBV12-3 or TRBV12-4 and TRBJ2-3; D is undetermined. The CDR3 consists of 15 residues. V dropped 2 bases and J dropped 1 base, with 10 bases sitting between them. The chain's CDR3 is CASSLISTRTDTQYF. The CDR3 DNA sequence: TGTGCCAGCAGTTTAATCAGCACCCGCACAGATACGCAGTATTTT.

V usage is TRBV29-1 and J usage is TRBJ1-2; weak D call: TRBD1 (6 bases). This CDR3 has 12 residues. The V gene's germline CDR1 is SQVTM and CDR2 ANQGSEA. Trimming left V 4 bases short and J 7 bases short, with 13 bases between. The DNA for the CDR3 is TGCAGCGTTGTTGGGGGGCAAGGTGGCTACACCTTC. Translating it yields CSVVGGQGGYTF.

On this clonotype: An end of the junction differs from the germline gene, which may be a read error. DNA of the CDR3: TGTAGTGCTAGAGATACTACAGGGGCCTATAATTCACCCCTCCACTTT. Protein: CSARDTTGAYNSPLHF. The chain recombines TRBV20-1 with TRBJ1-6, with 7 bases aligning to TRBD1. Per the germline V gene, CDR1 is DFQATT and CDR2 is SNEGSKA (reference sequence). CDR3 length: 16 residues.

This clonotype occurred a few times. The CDR3 region has the DNA TGTGCCAGCAGCCAAGACTTGGTAGCCCAAGAGACCCAGTACTTC. Its translation: CASSQDLVAQETQYF. The gene calls are TRBV3-1 and TRBJ2-5; D call uncertain. Per germline, CDR1 LGHDT and CDR2 YNNKEL (reference sequence). Trimming removed 0 bases at V and 1 base at J, with 9 bases between. This CDR3 is built from 15 residues.

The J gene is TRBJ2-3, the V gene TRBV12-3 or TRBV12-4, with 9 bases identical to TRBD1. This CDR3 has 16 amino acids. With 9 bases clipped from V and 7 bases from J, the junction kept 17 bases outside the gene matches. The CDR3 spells CASSPPRDRATYTQYF. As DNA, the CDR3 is TGTGCCAGTTCCCCTCCCCGGGACAGGGCGACGTATACGCAGTATTTT.